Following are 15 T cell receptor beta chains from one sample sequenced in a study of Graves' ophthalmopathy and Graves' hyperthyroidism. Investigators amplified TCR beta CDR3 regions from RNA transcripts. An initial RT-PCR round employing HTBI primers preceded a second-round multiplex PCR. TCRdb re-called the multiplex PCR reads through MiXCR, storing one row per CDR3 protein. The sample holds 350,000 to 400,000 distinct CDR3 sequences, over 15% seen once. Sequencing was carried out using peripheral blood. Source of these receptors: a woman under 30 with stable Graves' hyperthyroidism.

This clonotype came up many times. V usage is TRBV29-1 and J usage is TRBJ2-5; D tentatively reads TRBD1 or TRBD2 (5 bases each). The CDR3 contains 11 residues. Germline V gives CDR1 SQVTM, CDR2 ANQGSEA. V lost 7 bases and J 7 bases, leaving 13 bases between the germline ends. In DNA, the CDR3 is TGCAGCGGGGGGAGTGTTGGGACCCAGTACTTC. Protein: CSGGSVGTQYF.

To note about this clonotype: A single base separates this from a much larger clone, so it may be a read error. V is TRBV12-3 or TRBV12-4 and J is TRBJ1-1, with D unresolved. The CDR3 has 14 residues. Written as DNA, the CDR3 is TGTGCCAGCAGTTCCAGTGGCCTGAACACTGAAGCTTCCTTT. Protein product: CASSSSGLNTEASF.

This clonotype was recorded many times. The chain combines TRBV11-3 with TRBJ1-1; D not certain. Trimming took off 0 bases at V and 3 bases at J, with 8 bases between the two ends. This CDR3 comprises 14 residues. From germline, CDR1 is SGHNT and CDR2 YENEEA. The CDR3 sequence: CASSLENSYTEAFF. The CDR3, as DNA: TGTGCCAGCAGCTTAGAAAACAGTTACACTGAAGCTTTCTTT.

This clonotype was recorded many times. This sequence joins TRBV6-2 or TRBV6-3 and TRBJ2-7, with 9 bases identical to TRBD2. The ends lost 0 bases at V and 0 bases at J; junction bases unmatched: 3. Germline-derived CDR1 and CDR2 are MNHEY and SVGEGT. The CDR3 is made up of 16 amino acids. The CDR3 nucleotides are TGTGCCAGCAGTTACTCCCGACTAGCGGCCTCCTACGAGCAGTACTTC. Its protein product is CASSYSRLAASYEQYF.

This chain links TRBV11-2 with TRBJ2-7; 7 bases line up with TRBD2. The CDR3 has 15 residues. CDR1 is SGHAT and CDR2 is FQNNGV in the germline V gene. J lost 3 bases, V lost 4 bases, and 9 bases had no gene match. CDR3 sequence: CASSSPSGARYEQYF. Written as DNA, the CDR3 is TGTGCCAGCAGCTCCCCGAGCGGGGCGCGCTACGAGCAGTACTTC. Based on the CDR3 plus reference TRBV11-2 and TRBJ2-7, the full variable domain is EAGVAQSPRYKIIEKRQSVAFWCNPISGHATLYWYQQILGQGPKLLIQFQNNGVVDDSQLPKDRFSAERLKGVDSTLKIQPAKLEDSAVYLCASSSPSGARYEQYFGPGTRLTVT.

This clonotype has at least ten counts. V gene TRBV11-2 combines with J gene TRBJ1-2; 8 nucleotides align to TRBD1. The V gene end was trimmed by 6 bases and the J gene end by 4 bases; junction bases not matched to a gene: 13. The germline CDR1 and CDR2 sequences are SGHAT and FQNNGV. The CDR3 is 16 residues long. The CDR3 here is CASRRDRGRRVYGYTF. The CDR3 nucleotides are TGTGCCAGCAGGCGCGACAGGGGCCGCCGTGTCTATGGCTACACCTTC. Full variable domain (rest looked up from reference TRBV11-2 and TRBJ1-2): EAGVAQSPRYKIIEKRQSVAFWCNPISGHATLYWYQQILGQGPKLLIQFQNNGVVDDSQLPKDRFSAERLKGVDSTLKIQPAKLEDSAVYLCASRRDRGRRVYGYTFGSGTRLTVV.

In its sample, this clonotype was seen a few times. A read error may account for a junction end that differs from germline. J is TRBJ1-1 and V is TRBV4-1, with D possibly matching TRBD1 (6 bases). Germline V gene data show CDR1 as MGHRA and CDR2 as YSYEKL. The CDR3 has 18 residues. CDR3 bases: TGCGCCAGCAGGCAAGGACAGTTCCTTGGGCATCCGAACACTGAAGCTTTCTTT. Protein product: CASRQGQFLGHPNTEAFF.

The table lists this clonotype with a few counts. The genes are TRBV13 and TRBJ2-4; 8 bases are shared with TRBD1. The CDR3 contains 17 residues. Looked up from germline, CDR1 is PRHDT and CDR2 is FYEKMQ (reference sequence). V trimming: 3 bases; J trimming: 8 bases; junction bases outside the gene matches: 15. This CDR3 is CASSFKIGGQGADIQYF. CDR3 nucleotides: TGTGCCAGCAGCTTTAAGATCGGAGGTCAGGGGGCTGACATTCAGTACTTC.

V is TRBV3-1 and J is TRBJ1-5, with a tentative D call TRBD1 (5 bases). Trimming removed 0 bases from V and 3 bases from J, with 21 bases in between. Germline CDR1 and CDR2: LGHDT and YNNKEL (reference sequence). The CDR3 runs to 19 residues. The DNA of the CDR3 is TGTGCCAGCAGCCAAGACCCCCCGGGGTGGGGGAATAACAATCAGCCCCAGCATTTT. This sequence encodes CASSQDPPGWGNNNQPQHF.

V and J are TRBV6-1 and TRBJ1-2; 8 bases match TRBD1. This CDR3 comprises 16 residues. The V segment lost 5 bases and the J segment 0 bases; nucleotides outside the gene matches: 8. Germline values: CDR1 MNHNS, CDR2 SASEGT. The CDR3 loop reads CASSQIDRGANYGYTF. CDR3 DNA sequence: TGTGCCAGCAGTCAGATTGACAGGGGAGCTAACTATGGCTACACCTTC.

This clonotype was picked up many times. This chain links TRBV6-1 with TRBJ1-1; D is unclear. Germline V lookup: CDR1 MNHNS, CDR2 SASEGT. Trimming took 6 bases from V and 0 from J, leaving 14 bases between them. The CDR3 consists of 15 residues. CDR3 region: CASSRAPSMNTEAFF. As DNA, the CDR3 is TGTGCCAGCAGCCGTGCCCCGAGCATGAACACTGAAGCTTTCTTT.

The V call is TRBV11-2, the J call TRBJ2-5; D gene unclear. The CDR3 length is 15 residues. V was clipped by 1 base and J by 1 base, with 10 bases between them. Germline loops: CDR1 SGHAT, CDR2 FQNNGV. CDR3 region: CASSLGPRLQETQYF. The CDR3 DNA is TGTGCCAGCAGCTTAGGTCCCAGACTCCAAGAGACCCAGTACTTC.

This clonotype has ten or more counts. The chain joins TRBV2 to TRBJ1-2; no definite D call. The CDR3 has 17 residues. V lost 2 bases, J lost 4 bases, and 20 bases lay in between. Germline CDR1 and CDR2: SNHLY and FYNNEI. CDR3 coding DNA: TGTGCCAGCAGTGAACCGATGACACTTACTCGGGGCTATGGCTACACCTTC. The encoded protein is CASSEPMTLTRGYGYTF. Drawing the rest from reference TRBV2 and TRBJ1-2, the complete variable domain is EPEVTQTPSHQVTQMGQEVILRCVPISNHLYFYWYRQILGQKVEFLVSFYNNEISEKSEIFDDQFSVERPDGSNFTLKIRSTKLEDSAMYFCASSEPMTLTRGYGYTFGSGTRLTVV.

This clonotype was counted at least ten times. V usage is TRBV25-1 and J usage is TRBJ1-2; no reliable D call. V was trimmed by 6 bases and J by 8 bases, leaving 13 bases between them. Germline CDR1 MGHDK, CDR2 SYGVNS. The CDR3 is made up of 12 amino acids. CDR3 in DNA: TGTGCCAGCAGAACAGTGGGTCGAGGCTACACCTTC. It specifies CASRTVGRGYTF.

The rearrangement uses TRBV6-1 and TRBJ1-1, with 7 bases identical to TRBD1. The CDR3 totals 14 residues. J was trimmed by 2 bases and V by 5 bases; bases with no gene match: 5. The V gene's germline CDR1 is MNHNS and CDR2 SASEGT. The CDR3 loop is CASSRGTDNTEAFF. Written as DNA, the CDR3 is TGTGCCAGCAGTCGTGGGACAGACAACACTGAAGCTTTCTTT.